The clone carrying this T cell receptor (beta chain) was seen repeatedly, ten times or more. As yet, its antigen is unknown. The source of the sample is a study of breast tumors, draining lymph nodes, adjacent tissues. Study results and caveats: Compared with basal-like, luminal-like tumors shared significantly more repertoire with nontumor tissue. Tumor TCR diversity was below lymph nodes but above nontumor tissue. The lymph node origin of tumor T cells was framed as consistent with a hypothesis, not demonstrated.

With 10 bases clipped from V and 3 bases from J, the junction kept 4 bases outside the gene matches. The CDR3 is 12 amino acids. TCRdb passed the multiplex PCR reads through MiXCR, listing each CDR3 protein once. This repertoire shows more than 80,000 distinct CDR3 sequences, less than 40% found once; its top ten account for approximately 5%. Samples came from axillary lymph nodes draining the breast cancer. This TCR was recovered from a female donor with breast cancer. Some clones in this sample may be carry-over from other donors' samples. Sequencing was done on a sample of axillary lymph node tissue. The rearrangement uses TRBV12-3 or TRBV12-4 and TRBJ2-5; 8 bases map to TRBD1. CDR3 sequence (DNA): TGTGCCACCTCGACAGGGGAAGAGACCCAGTACTTC. Residues: CATSTGEETQYF.